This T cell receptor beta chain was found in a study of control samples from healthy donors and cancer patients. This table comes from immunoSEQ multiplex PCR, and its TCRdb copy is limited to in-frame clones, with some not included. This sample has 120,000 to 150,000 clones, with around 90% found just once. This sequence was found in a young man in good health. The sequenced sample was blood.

CDR3 amino acids: CASSGTGINQPQHF. The CDR3 nucleotides read TGTGCCAGCAGTGGGACAGGTATTAATCAGCCCCAGCATTTT. The chain carries TRBV7-9 and TRBJ1-5; TRBD1 matches 8 bases. CDR1 is SEHNR, CDR2 FQNEAQ, per germline (reference sequence). Trimming took 6 bases from V and 4 from J; bases not matched to a gene: 5. CDR3 length equals 14 residues.